The 6 T cell receptor beta chains in this list originate from one sample, sequenced in a study of blood T cell repertoires in COVID-19. Profiled with immunoSEQ multiplex PCR; TCRdb holds only in-frame clones, not every one. The sample lists 210,000 or so clones, around 85% occurring once. Sequenced sample: peripheral blood. These receptors all come from a man between 45 and 60 years old with COVID-19, enrolled during active disease.

The chain has TRBV2 and TRBJ2-7; 9 bases map to TRBD1. V was clipped by 2 bases and J by 2 bases; unmatched bases: 1. The CDR3 loop spans 14 amino acids. CDR1 and CDR2 from the germline V gene are SNHLY and FYNNEI. The CDR3 is CASSEWDRAYEQYF. CDR3 nucleotide sequence: TGTGCCAGCAGTGAATGGGACAGGGCCTACGAGCAGTACTTC.

The rearrangement joins TRBV6-5 to TRBJ2-7; 8 nucleotides agree with TRBD1. The CDR3 totals 12 residues. V trimming: 6 bases; J trimming: 6 bases; junction bases outside the gene matches: 4. Germline V lookup: CDR1 MNHEY, CDR2 SVGAGI. The CDR3 protein is CASSSTGVEQYF. CDR3 DNA sequence: TGTGCCAGCAGCTCGACAGGGGTCGAGCAGTACTTC.

This sequence joins TRBV18 and TRBJ1-5, with TRBD1 matching over 7 bases. Germline loops: CDR1 KGHSH, CDR2 LQKENI. Trimming cost V 3 bases and J 6 bases; bases outside gene matches: 14. CDR3 length equals 17 residues. CDR3 loop: CASSPAGTVRASQPQHF. CDR3 DNA sequence: TGTGCCAGCTCACCTGCAGGGACAGTTCGCGCGAGTCAGCCCCAGCATTTT.

Concerning this clone itself: One end of the junction fails to match germline, which may point to a read error. The chain carries TRBV7-7 and TRBJ2-3, with D tentatively TRBD1 (5 bases). Germline values: CDR1 SSHAT, CDR2 FNYEAQ (reference sequence). This CDR3 is 14 amino acids long. As DNA, the CDR3 is TGTGCTAGCAGCATGACAGACAGCACAGATACGCAGTATTTT. This sequence encodes CASSMTDSTDTQYF.

The DNA for the CDR3 is TGTGCCAGCAGTGAAGGGCAGCTAGGCAATCAGCCCCAGCATTTT. Protein: CASSEGQLGNQPQHF. This sequence joins TRBV2 and TRBJ1-5; no definite D call. This CDR3 spans 15 amino acids. The germline V gene has CDR1 SNHLY and CDR2 FYNNEI. V lost 1 base and J lost 2, with 9 bases in between.

CDR3 DNA sequence: TGTGCCAGCAGGACAGTTCCGGGCGATACCATATATTTT. It translates to CASRTVPGDTIYF. This chain connects TRBV21-1 to TRBJ1-3; the table's D call of TRBD1 was not tested on the DNA. TRBV21-1 counts as a pseudogene. CDR3 length: 13 amino acids.